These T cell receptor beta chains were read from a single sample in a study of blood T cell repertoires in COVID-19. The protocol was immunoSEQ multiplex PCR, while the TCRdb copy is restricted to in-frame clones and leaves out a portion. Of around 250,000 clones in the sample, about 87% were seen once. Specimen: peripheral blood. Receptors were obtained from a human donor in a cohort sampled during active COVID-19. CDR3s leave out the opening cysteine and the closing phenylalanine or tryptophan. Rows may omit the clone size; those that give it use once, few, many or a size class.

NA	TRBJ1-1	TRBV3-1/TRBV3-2	ASSPGLHNTEAF
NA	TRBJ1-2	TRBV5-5	ASSLPTQLSNYGYT
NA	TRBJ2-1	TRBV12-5	ASERGRANNEQF
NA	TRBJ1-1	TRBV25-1	ASTLWGLTEAF
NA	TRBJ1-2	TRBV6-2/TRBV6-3	ASSYPDRGRISYGYT
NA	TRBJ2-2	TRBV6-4	ASSHSLNTGELF
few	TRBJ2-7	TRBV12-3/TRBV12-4	ASSRQYYEQY
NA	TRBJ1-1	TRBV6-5	ASSLTGTGNTEAF
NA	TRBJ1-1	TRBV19	ASSPRTGGEAF
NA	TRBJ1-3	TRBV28	ASSSGSGNTIY
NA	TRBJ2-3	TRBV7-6	ASSLGSGGDFDTQY
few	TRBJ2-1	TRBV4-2	ASSHPRYYNEQF
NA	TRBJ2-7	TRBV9	ASSAGDPFREQY
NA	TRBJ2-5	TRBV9	ASSPQFGQPQETQY
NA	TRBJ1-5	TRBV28	ASSRGSKPQH
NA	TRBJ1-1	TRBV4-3	ASSQLQGSTEAF
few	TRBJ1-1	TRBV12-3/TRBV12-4	ASNRNTEAF
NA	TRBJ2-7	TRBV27	ASSFLYEQY
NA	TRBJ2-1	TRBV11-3	ASTPRGGNEQF
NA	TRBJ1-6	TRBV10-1	ASSERGLGSPLH
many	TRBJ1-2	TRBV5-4	ASSLGGGDYNYGYT
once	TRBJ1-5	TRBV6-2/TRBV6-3	ASSLPDRAGSQPQH
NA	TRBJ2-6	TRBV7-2	ASSLAGAGANVLT
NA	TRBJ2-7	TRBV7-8	ASSSGVGEQY
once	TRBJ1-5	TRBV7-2	ASSSPLTGDRNNQPQH
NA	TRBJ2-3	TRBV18	ATQDRTTGDTQY
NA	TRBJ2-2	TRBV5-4	ASSSSGLAEELF
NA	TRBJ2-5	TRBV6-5	ASSRSPPLQETQY
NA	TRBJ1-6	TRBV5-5	ASSTPDSDNSPLH
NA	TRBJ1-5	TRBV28	ASSPGQGWYSNQPQH
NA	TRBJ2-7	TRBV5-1	ASSYKPRQGRYYEQY
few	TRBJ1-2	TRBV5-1	ASSLAPASGGRGYT
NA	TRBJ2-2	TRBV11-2	ASSPRTGFDTGELF
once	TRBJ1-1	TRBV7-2	ASSLASGIEAF
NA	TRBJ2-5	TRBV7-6	ASSGRAGTSGEETQY
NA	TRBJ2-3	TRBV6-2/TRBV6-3	ASTPLRTAGGGGDTQY
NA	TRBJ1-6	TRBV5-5	ASSSGMGGGSNSPLH
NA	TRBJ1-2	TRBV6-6	ASSYSADYGYT
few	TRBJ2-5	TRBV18	ASSPPFALADPWGETQY
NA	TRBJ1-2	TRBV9	ASSVAAGVGYT
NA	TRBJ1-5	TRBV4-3	ASSQDLQVRQPQH
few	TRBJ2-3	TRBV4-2	ASSQDLSDTQY
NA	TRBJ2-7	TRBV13	ASSLGTVRSYEQY
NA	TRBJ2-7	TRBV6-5	ASSSLIGSSYEQY
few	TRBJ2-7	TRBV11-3	ASSLSSGHYEQY
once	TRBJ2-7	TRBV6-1	ASSEGAVSSYEQY
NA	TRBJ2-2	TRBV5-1	ASSTYRANTGELF
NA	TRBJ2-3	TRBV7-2	ASSSSYPRGQGDTQY
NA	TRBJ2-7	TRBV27	ASKASGSYEQY
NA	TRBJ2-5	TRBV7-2	ASSSIAGPETQY
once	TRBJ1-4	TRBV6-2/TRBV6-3	ASSTGGLNEKLF
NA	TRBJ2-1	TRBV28	ASSLYPGLDYNEQF
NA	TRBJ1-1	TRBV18	ASSGTDLTEAF